The entry below describes one T cell receptor beta chain. This receptor's antigen is unknown. The input lacks base qualities; no much larger clone sits a single base away. The cysteine opens and the phenylalanine closes a CDR3 of 14 amino acids. Left in the record is the CDR3 DNA by itself, 42 bases read in frame from the first base. The germline V end is reduced by 2 bases and the J end by 1 base; junction bases left unmatched: 1. From a lookup of the germline V gene, CDR1 and CDR2 are SGHRS and YFSETQ. TCRbeta CDR3 regions were amplified from genomic DNA using the immunoSEQ Assay, a bias-controlled multiplex PCR. The original methods were these. The number of nucleated cells in each sample was estimated by amplification of reference gene primers within the assay. To quantify the absolute abundance of each unique TCRbeta CDR3 rearrangement, sequence reads were collapsed and filtered. For each sample, productive Simpson clonality was calculated as the square root of Simpson's diversity index over productive rearrangements. What TCRdb holds here is the immuneACCESS table cut down to in-frame rearrangements. Part of the clones is not present; checked against another copy, under half of the missing clones reflect an unresolved V gene, and the others are unexplained. V, J and clone size are taken as reported in that table, and D and trimming were inferred from the DNA itself. This sample is represented by about 160,000 clones; about 91% of them were singletons. Under 5% of the sample is in the top ten clones.

This sample is part of a study of blood T cell repertoires in COVID-19 (TCRdb year 2020). Concerning the study at large: Collaborator samples came from the United States, Italy and Spain and covered acute and convalescent phases of COVID-19. The prospective study material was composed of cDNA or gDNA derived from T cells, B-cell-depleted T cells, or PBMCs. Deeply sampled blood TCRbeta repertoires from subjects exposed to, actively infected with, or recovered from COVID-19 were included in the dataset. The repertoires were released in a freely available public database meant as a resource for research on the immune response to SARS-CoV-2. Samples were obtained from the ongoing ImmuneRACE study (first 160 participants) and from about 1,300 subjects provided by 6 global collaborators. The sample metadata nearly always contained a de-identified subject ID, COVID-19 status, age in years and sex. Where HLA class I and class II types were available, the types were taken from metadata supplied by the sample provider, not from assay-based typing.

What the authors observed across the whole study: The quantity of clinical and demographic metadata differed by source and by participant and was supplied without curation.

Samples from volunteer blood donors who had recovered from COVID-19 were contributed by a second Seattle source. Whole blood was collected in K2EDTA tubes by collaborating institutions according to the institutions' own protocols. For TCRbeta analysis, collaborators shipped samples as frozen whole blood, isolated PBMCs, or DNA extracted from either of those sample types. Sequencing was done on a sample of peripheral blood. This receptor was identified in an older woman who had recovered from COVID-19. The chain is made from TRBV5-1 and TRBJ2-5; the junction holds 8 bases that match TRBD1. This receptor carries the CDR3 CASSLQGGQETQYF. The DNA reads as follows: TGCGCCAGCAGCTTACAGGGGGGCCAAGAGACCCAGTACTTC. Here the CDR3 is joined to the reference TRBV5-1 and TRBJ2-5 genes, and the full variable domain is: KAGVTQTPRYLIKTRGQQVTLSCSPISGHRSVSWYQQTPGQGLQFLFEYFSETQRNKGNFPGRFSGRQFSNSRSEMNVSTLELGDSALYLCASSLQGGQETQYFGPGTRLLVL.